These T cell receptor beta chains were read from a single sample in a study of tissue T cells after allogeneic stem cell transplantation. Only in-frame clones appear in the TCRdb table, and some are missing; sequencing was by immunoSEQ multiplex PCR. Counted here are 25,000 to 35,000 clones, 65% to 90% occurring once; the ten biggest clones make up roughly 3.6%. The input for sequencing was blood, taken before transplantation. The receptors were sampled from a woman aged 18-49 years who later had graft-versus-host disease after an allogeneic stem cell transplant. Each CDR3 is given with its conserved first and last residue. D genes are given only for firm matches. Where a row states a size, it is once, few, many or the class of an expanded clone; other rows omit it.

V	J	D	size	CDR3	DNA
TRBV5-1	TRBJ1-1	-	-	CASSQLEGANTEAFF	TGCGCCAGCAGCCAATTGGAGGGTGCGAACACTGAAGCTTTCTTT
TRBV7-9	TRBJ2-2	TRBD2	-	CASSSLSGRTTGELFF	TGTGCCAGCAGCTCCCTTAGCGGGAGAACAACCGGGGAGCTGTTTTTT
TRBV2	TRBJ2-7	-	-	CASERDRTTYEQYF	TGTGCCAGCGAGCGGGACAGGACAACCTACGAGCAGTACTTC
TRBV5-1	TRBJ2-1	-	once	CASSGLKRPYNEQFF	TGCGCCAGCAGCGGGCTTAAGCGTCCCTACAATGAGCAGTTCTTC
TRBV3-1/TRBV3-2	TRBJ2-7	-	-	CASSQVSDSRVNEQYF	TGTGCCAGCAGCCAAGTCAGTGATAGCAGGGTGAACGAGCAGTACTTC
TRBV5-5	TRBJ1-2	-	-	CASSLLSSYGYTF	TGTGCCAGCAGCTTGTTGTCTTCATATGGCTACACCTTC
TRBV7-9	TRBJ2-2	-	-	CASSFMGDWTGELFF	TGTGCCAGCAGCTTTATGGGGGATTGGACCGGGGAGCTGTTTTTT
TRBV20-1	TRBJ2-7	-	-	CSASGGSYEQYF	TGCAGTGCTAGTGGCGGGTCGTACGAGCAGTACTTC
TRBV29-1	TRBJ1-5	-	few	CSAWDGDQPQHF	TGCAGCGCTTGGGACGGAGATCAGCCCCAGCATTTT
TRBV6-5	TRBJ2-7	TRBD2	-	CASRGLAGAYEQYF	TGTGCCAGCAGGGGACTAGCGGGGGCATACGAGCAGTACTTC
TRBV18	TRBJ1-3	-	-	CASSNQRGGTLYF	TGTGCCAGCTCAAATCAGAGGGGTGGAACATTATATTTT
TRBV19	TRBJ1-2	-	-	CASSIQGVRYGYTF	TGTGCCAGTAGCATACAGGGAGTCCGCTATGGCTACACCTTC
TRBV11-1	TRBJ2-2	-	-	CASSSQRLTGELFF	TGTGCCAGCAGCTCCCAGAGACTAACCGGGGAGCTGTTTTTT
TRBV11-2	TRBJ2-7	-	-	CASSLNRDNPYEQYF	TGTGCCAGCAGCCTAAACCGGGACAATCCCTACGAGCAGTACTTC
TRBV18	TRBJ1-3	-	-	CASSPGQLAGNTIYF	TGTGCCAGCTCACCAGGACAGCTGGCGGGAAACACCATATATTTT
TRBV2	TRBJ2-1	TRBD2	-	CASSLAGWDEQFF	TGTGCCAGCAGTTTAGCGGGATGGGATGAGCAGTTCTTC
TRBV3-1/TRBV3-2	TRBJ2-1	-	-	CASSRGGGAGREQFF	TGTGCCAGCAGCCGGGGAGGTGGGGCCGGACGTGAGCAGTTCTTC
TRBV13	TRBJ2-7	TRBD1	-	CASSPGTGYSYEQYF	TGTGCCAGCAGCCCAGGGACAGGGTATTCCTACGAGCAGTACTTC
TRBV10-1	TRBJ2-5	TRBD2	-	CASSESLAGGYEETQYF	TGCGCCAGCAGTGAGTCGTTAGCGGGAGGGTACGAAGAGACCCAGTACTTC
TRBV27	TRBJ2-7	-	once	CASSLSGYEQYF	TGTGCCAGCAGTTTATCTGGTTACGAGCAGTACTTC
TRBV11-2	TRBJ1-2	-	-	CASSQTRRGYGYTF	TGTGCCAGCAGCCAAACGCGCCGGGGCTATGGCTACACCTTC
TRBV13	TRBJ1-1	-	-	CASSHRQAHGNTEAFF	TGTGCCAGCAGCCATCGACAGGCCCATGGGAACACTGAAGCTTTCTTT
TRBV7-9	TRBJ2-1	-	-	CASSLASGFYNEQFF	TGTGCCAGCAGCTTAGCGTCGGGGTTCTACAATGAGCAGTTCTTC
TRBV5-1	TRBJ2-5	TRBD1	-	CASSQVGGPEETQYF	TGCGCCAGCAGCCAAGTAGGGGGCCCGGAAGAGACCCAGTACTTC
TRBV7-2	TRBJ2-2	-	-	CASSFESRYRRNTGELFF	TGTGCCAGCAGCTTCGAATCCCGTTATAGGAGAAACACCGGGGAGCTGTTTTTT
TRBV9	TRBJ2-2	-	-	CASSVARVANSKLLTGELFF	TGTGCCAGCAGCGTAGCCAGGGTGGCGAACTCCAAGCTATTAACCGGGGAGCTGTTTTTT
TRBV27	TRBJ1-1	-	-	CASSLGGNTEAFF	TGTGCCAGCAGTTTAGGAGGAAACACTGAAGCTTTCTTT
TRBV21-1	TRBJ1-2	-	-	CASSKVSGPTARDYGYTF	TGTGCCAGCAGCAAAGTAAGTGGTCCGACAGCCAGGGATTATGGCTACACCTTC
TRBV2	TRBJ1-2	-	few	CASSGVGADYGYTF	TGTGCCAGCAGTGGTGTGGGGGCTGACTATGGCTACACCTTC
TRBV12-3/TRBV12-4	TRBJ1-6	-	few	CASSPHPESPLHF	TGTGCCAGCAGTCCTCACCCTGAGTCACCCCTCCACTTT
TRBV27	TRBJ1-1	TRBD1	-	CASSPAGGAWSRNTEAFF	TGTGCCAGCAGTCCGGCAGGGGGCGCGTGGTCGAGGAACACTGAAGCTTTCTTT
TRBV7-3	TRBJ2-1	-	-	CASSLKVGREQFF	TGTGCCAGCAGCTTAAAGGTGGGGAGGGAGCAGTTCTTC
TRBV5-4	TRBJ2-5	TRBD2	few	CASSLGLAGLRAETQYF	TGTGCCAGCAGCCTGGGACTAGCGGGCCTCAGGGCGGAGACCCAGTACTTC
TRBV24-1	TRBJ2-1	-	-	CATSDPGRPLYNEQFF	TGTGCCACCAGTGACCCGGGACGCCCCCTATACAATGAGCAGTTCTTC
TRBV7-8	TRBJ1-2	TRBD1	-	CASSSWDSIYGYTF	TGTGCCAGCAGCTCCTGGGACAGCATCTATGGCTACACCTTC
TRBV9	TRBJ2-1	TRBD2	-	CASSVGVGVAGYNEQFF	TGTGCCAGCAGCGTAGGGGTAGGGGTAGCGGGATACAATGAGCAGTTCTTC
TRBV29-1	TRBJ2-3	-	-	CSVDIGSTDTQYF	TGCAGCGTTGACATTGGTAGTACAGATACGCAGTATTTT
TRBV27	TRBJ2-5	-	once	CASSSIGQWETQYF	TGTGCCAGCAGTTCTATTGGACAGTGGGAGACCCAGTACTTC
TRBV24-1	TRBJ2-1	-	-	CATSVGGSSYNEQFF	TGTGCCACCAGTGTTGGGGGGAGCTCCTACAATGAGCAGTTCTTC
TRBV2	TRBJ2-7	TRBD2	-	CASSELLGAGGSEQYF	TGTGCCAGCAGTGAGCTGTTGGGAGCGGGAGGGAGCGAGCAGTACTTC
TRBV7-2	TRBJ1-2	-	once	CASSLGSNTNYGYTF	TGTGCCAGCAGCTTAGGAAGCAACACTAACTATGGCTACACCTTC
TRBV15	TRBJ1-4	-	-	CATSRSGSNEKLFF	TGTGCCACCAGCCGCAGCGGGTCTAATGAAAAACTGTTTTTT
TRBV3-1/TRBV3-2	TRBJ1-1	-	once	CASSSGVLISKAFF	TGTGCCAGCAGCTCCGGTGTTTTAATAAGTAAAGCTTTCTTT
TRBV7-2	TRBJ1-5	-	-	CASSTRGNQPQHF	TGTGCCAGCAGCACACGGGGCAATCAGCCCCAGCATTTT
TRBV19	TRBJ1-2	-	-	CASSISTGYTF	TGTGCCAGTAGTATCTCGACAGGCTACACCTTC
TRBV4-3	TRBJ1-2	-	-	CASSPTRGFTNYGYTF	TGCGCCAGCAGCCCCACGAGGGGTTTTACTAACTATGGCTACACCTTC
TRBV2	TRBJ1-2	-	-	CASSEGLWRTAPTPGGYTF	TGTGCCAGCAGTGAAGGGCTTTGGAGGACGGCACCTACTCCCGGTGGCTACACCTTC
TRBV7-3	TRBJ2-7	TRBD1	-	CASSSQTGTGAYEQYF	TGTGCCAGCAGCTCACAGACCGGGACAGGGGCCTACGAGCAGTACTTC
TRBV7-9	TRBJ2-3	-	-	CASSGTGSGTDTQYF	TGTGCCAGCAGCGGAACAGGGTCTGGCACAGATACGCAGTATTTT
TRBV6-5	TRBJ1-6	-	-	CASSPSPDSPLHF	TGTGCCAGCAGTCCTTCACCGGATTCACCCCTCCACTTT
TRBV10-3	TRBJ2-7	TRBD1	-	CAISGDRGSYEQYF	TGTGCCATCAGTGGGGACAGGGGCTCCTACGAGCAGTACTTC
TRBV5-1	TRBJ1-1	-	-	CASSWSAGAPEAFF	TGCGCCAGCAGCTGGAGCGCGGGGGCCCCTGAAGCTTTCTTT
TRBV4-1	TRBJ1-1	-	-	CASSQVRGRAGTEAFF	TGCGCCAGCAGCCAAGTCAGGGGCAGGGCAGGCACTGAAGCTTTCTTT